Below, 8 T cell receptor beta chains from the same sample are listed, as sequenced in a study of T-cell reconstitution after alpha-beta-depleted transplantation in children. Preparation of the TCRbeta library was carried out with unique molecular identifiers. TCRdb fed the PCR reads into MiXCR, producing one record per CDR3 protein. The sample consists of about 140,000 distinct CDR3 sequences, 8.8% of them appearing once. The sequences come from PBMCs, mostly from graft donor cells, collected 180 days after TCRalphabeta/CD19-depleted stem cell transplant. These receptors all come from a female patient aged 2 to 10 who had a stem cell transplant for congenital amegakaryocytic thrombocytopenia, so the T cells may come from the graft donor.

This clonotype was seen many times. This sequence joins TRBV24-1 and TRBJ2-3; D call uncertain. The V and J ends lost 0 bases and 2 bases respectively, with 5 bases between them. Germline V gives CDR1 KGHDR, CDR2 SFDVKD. The CDR3 covers 14 residues. CDR3 DNA: TGTGCCACCAGTGATTTGGGTTACACAGATACGCAGTATTTT. Protein: CATSDLGYTDTQYF.

V usage is TRBV20-1 and J usage is TRBJ1-3; D remains ambiguous. The CDR3 runs 15 residues. In germline, CDR1 is DFQATT, CDR2 SNEGSKA (reference sequence). V was trimmed by 5 bases and J by 4 bases, leaving 18 bases between them. CDR3 in DNA: TGCAGTGCTTCCGCCGACCTCTTCGGAGGAAACACCATATATTTT. This gives the protein CSASADLFGGNTIYF.

This chain links TRBV5-5 with TRBJ2-5; D unresolved. The CDR3 contains 14 residues. Germline V gene lookup returns CDR1 SGHKS and CDR2 YYEKEE (reference sequence). The V and J ends lost 1 base and 5 bases respectively, with 12 bases between them. CDR3 nucleotide sequence: TGTGCCAGCAGCTTGTGGGTTTCTGCGGAGACCCAGTACTTC. It specifies CASSLWVSAETQYF.

The rearrangement joins TRBV7-8 to TRBJ2-5, with D maybe TRBD2 (7 bases). The CDR3 contains 15 residues. Trimming cost V 6 bases and J 4 bases, with 18 bases left between them. Germline V CDR1 and CDR2: SGHVS, FQNEAQ. CDR3 region: CASRPPEGEGETQYF. The CDR3 DNA follows: TGTGCCAGCAGACCACCCGAGGGGGAGGGAGAGACCCAGTACTTC.

This clonotype was picked up a small number of times. The genes are TRBV18 and TRBJ2-2, with D hard to call. Germline CDR1 is KGHSH and CDR2 is LQKENI. The CDR3 covers 13 residues. V lost 0 bases, J lost 4 bases, and 3 bases lay in between. The CDR3 reads CASSPPVTGELFF. In nucleotides, the CDR3 is TGTGCCAGCTCACCACCCGTCACCGGGGAGCTGTTTTTT.

This clonotype was counted at least ten times. The chain uses TRBV11-1 and TRBJ1-2, with D perhaps matching TRBD1 (6 bases). Trimming removed 1 base from V and 2 bases from J, with 20 bases in between. Germline CDR1 SGHAT, CDR2 FQDESV (reference sequence). The CDR3 is made up of 18 amino acids. The CDR3: CASSLGLGQHLLNYGYTF. The CDR3 DNA is TGTGCCAGCAGCTTAGGATTAGGACAGCATCTCTTAAACTATGGCTACACCTTC.

The V call is TRBV20-1, the J call TRBJ2-7; tentatively, D is TRBD1 (6 bases). V lost 6 bases to trimming and J lost 4 bases, with 16 bases between them. Looked up from germline, CDR1 is DFQATT and CDR2 is SNEGSKA (reference sequence). The CDR3 is made up of 13 amino acids. CDR3 residues: CSASDRLRYEQYF. CDR3 bases: TGCAGTGCCTCTGACAGGTTACGATACGAGCAGTACTTC.

This clonotype was seen a handful of times. This rearrangement joins TRBV18 to TRBJ2-1, with TRBD2 identical over 8 bases. The CDR3 sequence is 14 residues long. J was trimmed by 6 bases and V by 3 bases; bases with no gene match: 4. The germline V gene has CDR1 KGHSH and CDR2 LQKENI. The chain's CDR3 is CASSPTLAGNEQFF. The CDR3 nucleotides read TGTGCCAGCTCACCTACTCTAGCGGGCAATGAGCAGTTCTTC.